Listed below are T cell receptor beta chains from one sample, sequenced in a study of glioma-infiltrating T cells after dendritic cell vaccination. TCRdb keeps only in-frame clones here, not all; method: immunoSEQ multiplex PCR. The sample consists of approximately 90,000 clones, roughly four fifths of them appearing once. The sequencing used blood, collected after dendritic cell vaccination. These receptors originate from a human donor with glioblastoma. The CDR3 runs from the conserved cysteine through the conserved F or W. The D gene is left open where the match is weak. Not all rows give a size; the values are once, few, many and, for expanded clones, a class.

abundance	v_gene	d_gene	j_gene	CDR3nt	CDR3aa
NA	TRBV4-2	TRBD1	TRBJ1-5	TGTGCCAGCAGCCAAGGGACAGGGGGGGATCAGCCCCAGCATTTT	CASSQGTGGDQPQHF
NA	TRBV7-6	TRBD1	TRBJ1-1	TGTGCCAGCAGCCCGACAGGGTTTATCACTGAAGCTTTCTTT	CASSPTGFITEAFF
NA	TRBV7-3	TRBD1	TRBJ1-2	TGTGCCAGCAGCCTGACAGGGGAAGGGGGCTACACCTTC	CASSLTGEGGYTF
NA	TRBV19	TRBD2	TRBJ2-4	TGTGCCAGTAGTCCCCGGACTAGCGGAACAGCCAAAAACATTCAGTACTTC	CASSPRTSGTAKNIQYF
NA	TRBV14	TRBD2	TRBJ2-2	TGTGCCAGCAGCCAAGCCGGTAGGCTAGCGGGAATCACCGGGGAGCTGTTTTTT	CASSQAGRLAGITGELFF
NA	TRBV5-1	NA	TRBJ2-2	TGCGCCAGCGGCCTCAGGGCCGGGGAGCTGTTTTTT	CASGLRAGELFF
NA	TRBV6-6	NA	TRBJ2-1	TGTGCCAGCAGTACTCCCCAGGTAGAGCAGTTCTTC	CASSTPQVEQFF
NA	TRBV5-1	TRBD1	TRBJ1-1	TGCGCCAGCAGTAATGAGGGGGCCACTGAAGCTTTCTTT	CASSNEGATEAFF
few	TRBV25-1	NA	TRBJ1-2	TGTGCCAGCAGTGGTAGTAAGCGTATGGGCTACACCTTC	CASSGSKRMGYTF
NA	TRBV2	NA	TRBJ1-4	TGTGCCAGCAGCCCAAGGGGCAGTGGGCGGGAAAAACTGTTTTTT	CASSPRGSGREKLFF
NA	TRBV4-1	TRBD2	TRBJ2-2	TGCGCCAGCAGCCCACAACAAATGACTAGCTACTTGGCCGGGGAGCTGTTTTTT	CASSPQQMTSYLAGELFF
once	TRBV7-2	NA	TRBJ1-5	TGTGCCAGCAGCTTACTTGGGGCCAATCAGCCCCAGCATTTT	CASSLLGANQPQHF
NA	TRBV13	NA	TRBJ1-1	TGTGCCAGCATCCCTCCCCGGACAGCGAACACTGAAGCTTTCTTT	CASIPPRTANTEAFF
NA	TRBV6-6	NA	TRBJ1-3	TGTGCCAGCAGTTACCTAGGGGTTAAGAGGGGAAACACCATATATTTT	CASSYLGVKRGNTIYF
once	TRBV19	NA	TRBJ1-2	TGTGCCAGTAGCCCTACGGCACAGGTGAGATATGGCTACACCTTC	CASSPTAQVRYGYTF
NA	TRBV5-1	NA	TRBJ1-1	TGCGCCAGCAGTCAGGAACCACAGGGAGAGGGGTCAAGAGCTTTCTTT	CASSQEPQGEGSRAFF
NA	TRBV9	TRBD2	TRBJ2-7	TGTGCCAGCAGCGGACCGGGACTAGGGATAACCTACGAGCAGTACTTC	CASSGPGLGITYEQYF
NA	TRBV18	TRBD1	TRBJ2-2	TGTGCCAGCTCACCACTCGGGACAGGGTCCGGGGAGCTGTTTTTT	CASSPLGTGSGELFF
NA	TRBV7-9	TRBD1	TRBJ1-2	TGTGCCAGCAGCTTAACCGGGACAGGGAGTTTTGGCTACACCTTC	CASSLTGTGSFGYTF